What follows are 13 T cell receptor beta chains derived from one specimen sequenced in a study of T cell changes during pregnancy in multiple sclerosis (dated by TCRdb to the late 2010s). The library relied on the immunoSEQ multiplex PCR assay. Drawn from immuneACCESS, this table holds only the in-frame rearrangements with V and J called that TCRdb kept. Clones are partly lost; checked studies trace under half to an unresolved V gene and leave the rest unexplained. This sample holds around 100,000 clones; about nine tenths were observed only once. Around 1.8% of the sample belongs to the ten largest clones. This specimen was peripheral blood, taken after pregnancy. These receptor sequences come from a female donor with multiple sclerosis, enrolled in a pregnancy study.

The chain couples TRBV5-1 to TRBJ1-2; TRBD1 agrees at 8 bases. V trimming: 2 bases; J trimming: 8 bases; junction bases outside the gene matches: 5. The CDR3 loop spans 13 amino acids. Germline CDR1 reads SGHRS; CDR2 reads YFSETQ. The CDR3 nucleotides read TGCGCCAGCAGCTTTGGGACAGGCGGGGGCTACACCTTC. This gives the protein CASSFGTGGGYTF.

The J gene is TRBJ2-2, the V gene TRBV5-5, with 8 bases that match TRBD2. CDR1 is SGHKS and CDR2 is YYEKEE in the germline V gene (reference sequence). V shed 4 bases, J shed 3 bases, and the junction held 5 bases outside the gene matches. The CDR3 spans 15 residues. CDR3 amino acids: CASSVVAGYTGELFF. DNA of the CDR3: TGTGCCAGCAGCGTCGTAGCGGGGTACACCGGGGAGCTGTTTTTT.

This clone was picked up one time. The chain employs TRBV7-8 and TRBJ2-3, with 7 bases aligning to TRBD2. Germline V lookup: CDR1 SGHVS, CDR2 FQNEAQ. V was pared by 4 bases and J by 1 base, with 5 bases of the junction left unmatched. CDR3 length: 15 residues. CDR3 DNA: TGTGCCAGCAGCTCCCAAGCGGGACGCACAGATACGCAGTATTTT. Translation: CASSSQAGRTDTQYF.

J is TRBJ2-7 and V is TRBV18; D is uncertain. CDR3 size: 13 residues. Per germline, CDR1 KGHSH and CDR2 LQKENI. V was clipped by 4 bases and J by 2 bases, with 9 bases between them. The CDR3 here is CASSRFEAYEQYF. Here the CDR3 DNA reads TGTGCCAGCTCACGGTTCGAGGCCTACGAGCAGTACTTC.

The sample holds one count of this clone. The V gene is TRBV10-2, the J gene TRBJ2-7, with 7 bases that match TRBD1. The V gene's germline CDR1 is WSHSY and CDR2 SAAADI. Losses at the gene ends were 3 bases for V and 2 bases for J; bases not matched to a gene: 7. The CDR3 is 15 amino acids. The CDR3 loop is CASSDRETGPYEQYF. The DNA of the CDR3 is TGCGCCAGCAGTGATAGGGAGACAGGGCCCTACGAGCAGTACTTC.

The rearrangement links TRBV7-3 to TRBJ2-1, with 12 bases identical to TRBD2. With V trimmed by 6 bases and J by 5 bases, 2 bases remained unmatched. In germline, CDR1 is SGHTA, CDR2 FQGTGA. The CDR3 totals 14 residues. The CDR3 nucleotides are TGTGCCAGCAGACTAGCGGGAGGTAACAATGAGCAGTTCTTC. This encodes CASRLAGGNNEQFF.

J is TRBJ2-1 and V is TRBV10-2; D remains ambiguous. The CDR3 loop spans 16 amino acids. Per the germline V gene, CDR1 is WSHSY and CDR2 is SAAADI. Trimming removed 4 bases from V and 2 bases from J, with 15 bases in between. The CDR3 DNA reads as TGCGCCAGCAGTGGCCCCCTAGACCGAACCTACAATGAGCAGTTCTTC. As protein: CASSGPLDRTYNEQFF.

This chain connects TRBV27 to TRBJ2-1; 8 nucleotides match TRBD2. Trimming cost V 0 bases and J 10 bases; bases outside gene matches: 8. The V gene's germline CDR1 is MNHEY and CDR2 SMNVEV (reference sequence). CDR3 size: 15 residues. Written as DNA, the CDR3 is TGTGCCAGCAGTTTATCACCGGGAGGGTGGGAGGAGCAGTTCTTC. As protein: CASSLSPGGWEEQFF.

The chain combines TRBV5-1 with TRBJ1-6; weak D call: TRBD1 (5 bases). Germline CDR1 SGHRS, CDR2 YFSETQ. CDR3 size: 14 residues. The V end was cut by 0 bases, the J end by 7 bases, with 8 bases between. In DNA, the CDR3 is TGCGCCAGCAGCTTGGAACCAGGGAATTCACCCCTCCACTTT. Protein product: CASSLEPGNSPLHF.

In its sample, this clone was seen a few times. Within the sample, other DNA sequences also encode this same CDR3. This rearrangement joins TRBV30 to TRBJ1-1; the match to TRBD1 covers 7 bases. This CDR3 region has 12 residues. V dropped 4 bases and J dropped 1; count of bases not matched to a gene: 0. Germline values: CDR1 GTSNPN, CDR2 SVGIG (reference sequence). This chain's CDR3 is CAWTGGNTEAFF. CDR3 nucleotide sequence: TGTGCCTGGACAGGGGGGAACACTGAAGCTTTCTTT.

This chain uses TRBV6-5 with TRBJ1-1; unclear D gene. Germline loops: CDR1 MNHEY, CDR2 SVGAGI. The CDR3 extends over 14 amino acids. Trimming pared 7 bases from V and 0 bases from J, leaving 12 bases between. The CDR3 coding sequence is TGTGCCAGCACCCCTAGGAGATTGAACACTGAAGCTTTCTTT. Translation: CASTPRRLNTEAFF.

The CDR3 coding sequence is TGTGCCAGCAGCTTTCGACAGTACACCGGGGAGCTGTTTTTT. Translation: CASSFRQYTGELFF. The chain joins TRBV9 to TRBJ2-2; a weak D match, TRBD1 (5 bases). Germline lookup yields CDR1 SGDLS and CDR2 YYNGEE. V dropped 4 bases and J dropped 3 bases, with 10 bases sitting between them. The CDR3 is 14 amino acids.

This clone was observed a single time. CDR3 nucleotide sequence: TGTGCCAGCAGTGAAGTAATGCACAGGGGGGATTCACCCCTCCACTTT. Amino acids: CASSEVMHRGDSPLHF. This rearrangement joins TRBV6-1 to TRBJ1-6, with 8 bases lining up with TRBD1. Germline V gene lookup returns CDR1 MNHNS and CDR2 SASEGT. With V trimmed by 1 base and J by 8 bases, 7 bases remained unmatched. The CDR3 has 16 amino acids.